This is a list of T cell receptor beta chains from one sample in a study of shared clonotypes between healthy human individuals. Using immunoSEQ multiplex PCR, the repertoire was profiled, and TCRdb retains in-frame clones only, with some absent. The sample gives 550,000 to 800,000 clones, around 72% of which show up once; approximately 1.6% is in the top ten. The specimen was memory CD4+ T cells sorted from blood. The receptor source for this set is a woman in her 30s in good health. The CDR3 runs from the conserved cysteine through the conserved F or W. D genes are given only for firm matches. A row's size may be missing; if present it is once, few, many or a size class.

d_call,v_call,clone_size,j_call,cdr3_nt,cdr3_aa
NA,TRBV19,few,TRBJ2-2,TGTGCCAGTAGTATGGTTTCCGGGGAGCTGTTTTTT,CASSMVSGELFF
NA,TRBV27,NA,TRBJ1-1,TGTGCCAGCAGTACAGGGACCAGCACTGAAGCTTTCTTT,CASSTGTSTEAFF
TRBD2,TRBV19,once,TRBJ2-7,TGTGCCAGTAGTACCGGGACTAGACCCTACGAGCAGTACTTC,CASSTGTRPYEQYF
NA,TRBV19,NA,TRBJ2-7,TGTGCCAGTAGTATAGGGAGGATGGCCTCCTACGAGCAGTACTTC,CASSIGRMASYEQYF
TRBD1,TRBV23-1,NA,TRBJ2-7,TGCGCCAACGTCGGCGTCCTGCAAGAGGACAGGAGCTACGAGCAGTACTTC,CANVGVLQEDRSYEQYF
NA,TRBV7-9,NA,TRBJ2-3,TGTGCCAGCAAAGGAACAGGCAGCACAGATACGCAGTATTTT,CASKGTGSTDTQYF
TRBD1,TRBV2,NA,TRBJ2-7,TGTGCCAGCAGTGATGGGACAGGGGGAGCGTACGAGCAGTACTTC,CASSDGTGGAYEQYF
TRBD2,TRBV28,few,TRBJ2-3,TGTGCCAGCAGCTCTGGACTAGCGGGAGGGGTGCAGTATTTT,CASSSGLAGGVQYF
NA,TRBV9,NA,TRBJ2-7,TGTGCCAGCAGCGTAGACGCCCTAGCGATCTACGAGCAGTACTTC,CASSVDALAIYEQYF
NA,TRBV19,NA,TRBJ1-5,TGTGCCAGTAACCTCGGGGCCTCCAATCAGCCCCAGCATTTT,CASNLGASNQPQHF
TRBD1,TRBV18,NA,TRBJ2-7,TGTGCCAGCTCACCACCGACAGGGGGGTCCGGCGAGCAGTACTTC,CASSPPTGGSGEQYF
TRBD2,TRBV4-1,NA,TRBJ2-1,TGCGCCAGCAGCCAAGATCGGATGGATAGCGGGAGTATCTACAATGAGCAGTTCTTC,CASSQDRMDSGSIYNEQFF
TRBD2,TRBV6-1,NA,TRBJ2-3,TGTGCCAGCAGTGACCTAGCGGGAGGATCCGATACGCAGTATTTT,CASSDLAGGSDTQYF
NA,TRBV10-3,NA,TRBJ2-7,TGTGCCGCCAAAAAGACAGAGAACTACGAGCAGTACTTC,CAAKKTENYEQYF
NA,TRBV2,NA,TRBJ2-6,TGTGCCAGCTCTGAACGGTCTGGGGCCAACGTCCTGACTTTC,CASSERSGANVLTF
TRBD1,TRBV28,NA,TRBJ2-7,TGTGCCAGCAGTTCCTATACCGGACAGGGAAGACCCTACGAGCAGTACTTC,CASSSYTGQGRPYEQYF
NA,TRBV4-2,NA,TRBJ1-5,TGTGCCAGCAGCCATGGGGGGCATCAGCCCCAGCATTTT,CASSHGGHQPQHF
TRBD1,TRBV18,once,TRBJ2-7,TGTGCCAGCTCAGCAGCCGGGACAGGGGGATTACGGGAGCAGTACTTC,CASSAAGTGGLREQYF
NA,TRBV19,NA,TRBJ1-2,TGTGCCAGTAGTAACAGAACCACTCATTATGGCTACACCTTC,CASSNRTTHYGYTF
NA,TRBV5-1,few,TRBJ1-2,TGCGCCAGCAGCTTTTTGGACCGGGACCTCCGACGTTCCTATGGCTACACCTTC,CASSFLDRDLRRSYGYTF
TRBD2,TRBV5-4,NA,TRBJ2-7,TGTGCCAGCAGCCCGGGACTAGCGATCTCCTACGAGCAGTACTTC,CASSPGLAISYEQYF
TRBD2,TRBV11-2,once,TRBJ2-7,TGTGCCAGCAGCTCGGGACTAGCGGGAGTCTACGAGCAGTACTTC,CASSSGLAGVYEQYF
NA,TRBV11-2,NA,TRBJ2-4,TGTGCCAGCAGCTCGAGACAACTAGCCAAAAACATTCAGTACTTC,CASSSRQLAKNIQYF
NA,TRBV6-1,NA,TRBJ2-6,TGTGCCAGCAGAGACGGAGGCTCTGGGGCCAACGTCCTGACTTTC,CASRDGGSGANVLTF
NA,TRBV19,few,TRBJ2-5,TGTGCCAGTAGTATGAATCAACTACCCAAAGAGACCCAGTACTTC,CASSMNQLPKETQYF
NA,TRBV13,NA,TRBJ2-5,TGTGCCAGCAGCTCACGACAGGGCGGGGGAGAGACCCAGTACTTC,CASSSRQGGGETQYF
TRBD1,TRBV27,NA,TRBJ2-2,TGTGCCAGCAGTACTGGGACAGGGGGCGGGGGCGGGGAGCTGTTTTTT,CASSTGTGGGGGELFF
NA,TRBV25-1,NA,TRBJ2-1,TGTGCCAGCAGTGAAATGGGCCCCCGGGACCGTATGTACAATGAGCAGTTCTTC,CASSEMGPRDRMYNEQFF
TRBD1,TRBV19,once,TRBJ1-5,TGTGCCAGTAGTGTTTTTGACAGGGTGAGATCGCCCCAGCATTTT,CASSVFDRVRSPQHF
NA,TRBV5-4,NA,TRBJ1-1,TGTGCCAGCAGCTTCAGACGGGAGGGCGCTGAAGCTTTCTTT,CASSFRREGAEAFF
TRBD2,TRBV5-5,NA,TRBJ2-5,TGTGCCAGCAGCTTAACGGGAGGCGGGGAGACCCAGTACTTC,CASSLTGGGETQYF
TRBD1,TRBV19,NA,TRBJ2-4,TGTGCCAGTAGTGTGACAGGGACCAAAAACATTCAGTACTTC,CASSVTGTKNIQYF
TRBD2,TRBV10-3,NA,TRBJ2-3,TGTGCCATCAGTGGGACTAGCGGGAGTTCTCTCACAGATACGCAGTATTTT,CAISGTSGSSLTDTQYF
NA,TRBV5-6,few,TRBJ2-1,TGTGCCAGCAGCCGGCTAGCTGAAGGGACCTACAATGAGCAGTTCTTC,CASSRLAEGTYNEQFF
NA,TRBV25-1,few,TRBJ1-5,TGTGCCAGCAGTGACAGGCGGCGCAATCAGCCCCAGCATTTT,CASSDRRRNQPQHF
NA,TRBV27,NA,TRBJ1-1,TGTGCCAGCAGTTTACGGGCAATGAACACTGAAGCTTTCTTT,CASSLRAMNTEAFF
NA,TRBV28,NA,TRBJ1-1,TGTGCCAGCAGTTTATCAGTCGGGAACACTGAAGCTTTCTTT,CASSLSVGNTEAFF
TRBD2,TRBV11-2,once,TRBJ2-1,TGTGCCAGCAGCTTTGAAGGACTAGCCGGGGAGCAGTTCTTC,CASSFEGLAGEQFF
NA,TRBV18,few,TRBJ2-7,TGTGCCAGCTCACCAGAGAGTCGTATAAGGGAGAACTTC,CASSPESRIRENF
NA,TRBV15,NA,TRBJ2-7,TGTGCCACCAGCAGAGATTTGTCCTACGAGCAGTACTTC,CATSRDLSYEQYF
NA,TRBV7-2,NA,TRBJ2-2,TGTGCCAGCAGCTCGGACTTACTTAGCGGAACCGGGGAGCTGTTTTTT,CASSSDLLSGTGELFF
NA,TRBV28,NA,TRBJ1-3,TGTGCCAGCAGTTTACTCCAGGGGAGCTCTGGAAACACCATATATTTT,CASSLLQGSSGNTIYF
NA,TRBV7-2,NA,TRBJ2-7,TGTGCCAGCTCTAAAGAGCGCTCCTACGAGCAGTACTTC,CASSKERSYEQYF
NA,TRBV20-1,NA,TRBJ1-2,TGCAGCGAGGAGACGGCCTATGGCTACACCTTC,CSEETAYGYTF
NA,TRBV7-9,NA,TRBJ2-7,TGTGCCAGCAGCTGGGGGACCCGCGGGGGCCCTATGTACGAGCAGTACTTC,CASSWGTRGGPMYEQYF
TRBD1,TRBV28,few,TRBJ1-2,TGTGCCAGCAGTTCAAAATCGACAGGGAACTATGGCTACACCTTC,CASSSKSTGNYGYTF
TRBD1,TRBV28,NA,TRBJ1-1,TGTGCCAGCAGTACCACCCAGGGGGCGACTGAAGCTTTCTTT,CASSTTQGATEAFF
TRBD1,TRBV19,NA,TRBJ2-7,TGTGCCAGTAGCCGGGGCAGACTCGGACAGGGCGGGTACGAGCAGTACTTC,CASSRGRLGQGGYEQYF
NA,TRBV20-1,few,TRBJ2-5,TGCAGTGCTAAAAGACAAGAGACCCAGTACTTC,CSAKRQETQYF
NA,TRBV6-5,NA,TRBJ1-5,TGTGCCAGCAACTCTAGGGGGGGTCAGCCCCAGCATTTT,CASNSRGGQPQHF
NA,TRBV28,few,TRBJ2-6,TGTGCCACCACAGACTCTTACTCTGGGGCCAACGTCCTGACTTTC,CATTDSYSGANVLTF
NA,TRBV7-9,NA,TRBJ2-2,TGTGCCAGCAGCTTACGAGGGGCGAGGAGAACCGGGGAGCTGTTTTTT,CASSLRGARRTGELFF
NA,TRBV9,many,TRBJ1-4,TGTGCCAGCAGCGGTCGGGTAACGACTAATGAAAAACTGTTTTTT,CASSGRVTTNEKLFF
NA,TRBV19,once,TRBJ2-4,TGTGCCAGTAGTATGCGGGGGCTGGGTATCTTAGCCAAAAACATTCAGTACTTC,CASSMRGLGILAKNIQYF
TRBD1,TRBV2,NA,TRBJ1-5,TGTGCCAGCAGGAGGGGTTCAGGGGGCCAGCCCCAGCATTTT,CASRRGSGGQPQHF
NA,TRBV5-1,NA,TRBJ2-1,TGCGCCAGCAGCGTAGCCAGCTCCTACAATGAGCAGTTCTTC,CASSVASSYNEQFF
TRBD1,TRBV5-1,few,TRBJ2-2,TGCGCCAGCAGCTTGGCCGGGGACAGCACCGGGGAGCTGTTTTTT,CASSLAGDSTGELFF